This T cell receptor (beta chain) was profiled in a study of blood T cells in healthy people across ages. Points from the study as a whole: Older individuals had lower TCR beta diversity per million T cells (the decline was roughly linear). PBMCs left unsorted prevented a conclusive naive versus antigen-experienced comparison.

Extracted total RNA amounted to at least 5.5 micrograms for each sample. The authors ran a second PCR of roughly 6 to 12 cycles using a sample-barcoded 5' primer and a J-beta primer mix. Every cDNA was tagged by a template-switch adaptor with 12 random nucleotides. TCRdb passed the 5' RACE reads through MiXCR, listing each CDR3 protein once. Altogether about 1,000,000 distinct CDR3 sequences are present, 45% being singletons, with the ten largest covering approximately 20%. This clonotype was detected only a few times. Its antigen is still unknown. Sequencing input: blood. This TCR was sampled from a woman aged 55-75 years in good health.

Here the CDR3 DNA reads TGTGCCAGCAGCGTAGATCTAGCGGGAGGCAATGAGCAGTTCTTC. Protein product: CASSVDLAGGNEQFF. The rearrangement joins TRBV9 to TRBJ2-1; 11 nucleotides match TRBD2. The ends lost 0 bases at V and 6 bases at J; junction bases unmatched: 2. The CDR3 length is 15 residues. Germline V gives CDR1 SGDLS, CDR2 YYNGEE.